Below, 24 T cell receptor beta chains from the same sample are listed, as sequenced in a study of blood T cell repertoires in COVID-19. Data came from immunoSEQ multiplex PCR; TCRdb stores just in-frame clones and leaves some out. The table lists roughly 30,000 clones, approximately 89% of them singletons. The sequencing sample was made of peripheral blood. These receptors all stem from a human donor with acute or convalescent COVID-19. The donor label of this sample is uncertain.

This chain joins TRBV5-1 and TRBJ1-1; D unclear. CDR3 length equals 14 residues. The V end was cut by 4 bases, the J end by 1 base, with 11 bases between. Germline-derived CDR1 and CDR2 are SGHRS and YFSETQ. The CDR3 region has the DNA TGCGCCAGCAGCCCGAGACTTCAGAACACTGAAGCTTTCTTT. Encoded protein: CASSPRLQNTEAFF.

This clone was detected once. V is TRBV7-8 and J is TRBJ1-2; D perhaps matches TRBD1 (5 bases). The CDR3 runs to 13 residues. Germline CDR1 is SGHVS and CDR2 is FQNEAQ. Trimming pared 5 bases from V and 8 bases from J, leaving 15 bases between. This chain's CDR3 is CASSAQGRGGYTF. DNA for the CDR3: TGTGCCAGCAGCGCGCAGGGTCGAGGCGGCTACACCTTC.

This clone was seen just once. The rearrangement joins TRBV18 to TRBJ2-5, with TRBD2 as a possible D gene (5 bases). CDR1 is KGHSH and CDR2 is LQKENI in the germline V gene. V dropped 3 bases and J dropped 1 base, with 15 bases sitting between them. The length of the CDR3 is 16 residues. As DNA, the CDR3 is TGTGCCAGCTCACCCAGGCCGCCAGGACTCCAAGAGACCCAGTACTTC. Translating gives CASSPRPPGLQETQYF. Combining the CDR3 with reference TRBV18 and TRBJ2-5 gives the whole variable domain NAGVMQNPRHLVRRRGQEARLRCSPMKGHSHVYWYRQLPEEGLKFMVYLQKENIIDESGMPKERFSAEFPKEGPSILRIQQVVRGDSAAYFCASSPRPPGLQETQYFGPGTRLLVL.

The rearrangement joins TRBV11-2 to TRBJ1-2; 7 positions match TRBD1. Germline V CDR1 and CDR2: SGHAT, FQNNGV. V was pared by 3 bases and J by 3 bases, with 1 base of the junction left unmatched. This CDR3 contains 13 residues. The CDR3: CASSFGQDYGYTF. The CDR3 DNA reads as TGTGCCAGCAGCTTCGGACAGGACTATGGCTACACCTTC.

V is TRBV6-6 and J is TRBJ2-7; 14 bases are a match to TRBD2. Per the germline V gene, CDR1 is MNHNY and CDR2 is SVGAGI (reference sequence). This CDR3 is built from 15 residues. Trimming removed 4 bases from V and 6 bases from J; junction bases left unmatched: 5. Here the CDR3 reads CASSSGGLAGVEQYF. The CDR3, as DNA: TGTGCCAGCAGTTCAGGGGGACTAGCGGGAGTCGAGCAGTACTTC.

V is TRBV27 and J is TRBJ1-3; maybe TRBD1 (5 bases). The V and J ends lost 2 bases and 0 bases respectively, with 5 bases between them. This CDR3 is built from 14 residues. Germline V gene sequence: CDR1 MNHEY, CDR2 SMNVEV (reference sequence). CDR3 DNA sequence: TGTGCCAGCAGTTTAGGGGCCTCTGGAAACACCATATATTTT. Residues: CASSLGASGNTIYF.

This rearrangement joins TRBV7-2 to TRBJ2-1, with 7 bases fitting TRBD1. The length of the CDR3 is 15 residues. The V gene's germline CDR1 is SGHTA and CDR2 FQGNSA. V lost 1 base to trimming and J lost 8 bases; unmatched junction nucleotides: 8. The CDR3 coding sequence is TGTGCCAGCAGCTTAGTAGGGCAGGGGGTGCATGAGCAGTTCTTC. Its protein product is CASSLVGQGVHEQFF. The whole variable domain, filled in from reference TRBV7-2 and TRBJ2-1, reads GAGVSQSPSNKVTEKGKDVELRCDPISGHTALYWYRQSLGQGLEFLIYFQGNSAPDKSGLPSDRFSAERTGGSVSTLTIQRTQQEDSAVYLCASSLVGQGVHEQFFGPGTRLTVL.

This clone is labeled large. CDR3 residues: CASSFFGTGDSPLHF. CDR3 sequence (DNA): TGTGCCAGCAGCTTTTTCGGGACAGGGGACTCACCCCTCCACTTT. This chain uses TRBV13 with TRBJ1-6; 10 bases agree with TRBD1. Germline assignment: CDR1 PRHDT and CDR2 FYEKMQ (reference sequence). V lost 3 bases to trimming and J lost 10 bases; unmatched junction nucleotides: 6. The CDR3 extends over 15 amino acids.

The DNA for the CDR3 is TGTGCCAGCAGCGGACCACTAGATGGCAATGAGCAGTTCTTC. Amino acids: CASSGPLDGNEQFF. This chain connects TRBV14 to TRBJ2-1; possibly TRBD2 for D (5 bases). The CDR3 length is 14 residues. Germline V CDR1 and CDR2: SGHDN, FVKESK. Trimming cost V 5 bases and J 6 bases, with 14 bases left between them.

This clone was found a few times. The rearrangement uses TRBV7-9 and TRBJ2-1, with 9 bases identical to TRBD1. The ends lost 5 bases at V and 10 bases at J; junction bases unmatched: 0. The CDR3 contains 11 residues. Germline loops: CDR1 SEHNR, CDR2 FQNEAQ (reference sequence). CDR3 nucleotide sequence: TGTGCCAGCAGCACAGGGGGCGAGCAGTTCTTC. It encodes CASSTGGEQFF.

The rearrangement joins TRBV5-1 to TRBJ2-5, with D unclear. With 0 bases removed from V and 5 bases from J, the gap between germline ends came to 5 bases. This CDR3 comprises 12 residues. Germline V gene sequence: CDR1 SGHRS, CDR2 YFSETQ. The CDR3 region has the DNA TGCGCCAGCAGCTTGGCGTCGGAGACCCAGTACTTC. Amino acid sequence: CASSLASETQYF.

The genes are TRBV5-1 and TRBJ2-2; 8 bases agree with TRBD2. The germline V gene has CDR1 SGHRS and CDR2 YFSETQ. J gave up 4 bases and V 5 bases, and 10 bases lay outside the gene matches. The CDR3 loop spans 16 amino acids. The CDR3 DNA sequence: TGCGCCAGCAGTCCGGTAAGGGCGGGAGGCACCGGGGAGCTGTTTTTT. It is translated as CASSPVRAGGTGELFF. Using reference TRBV5-1 and TRBJ2-2 for the parts outside the CDR3, the full variable domain is KAGVTQTPRYLIKTRGQQVTLSCSPISGHRSVSWYQQTPGQGLQFLFEYFSETQRNKGNFPGRFSGRQFSNSRSEMNVSTLELGDSALYLCASSPVRAGGTGELFFGEGSRLTVL.

The chain is built from TRBV9 and TRBJ1-3; D might be TRBD1 (6 bases). Per the germline V gene, CDR1 is SGDLS and CDR2 is YYNGEE. CDR3 length: 13 amino acids. Trimming stripped 5 bases from V and 4 bases from J, with 10 bases between. The CDR3 protein is CASSRTEGNTIYF. For the CDR3, the DNA is TGTGCCAGCAGTAGGACAGAAGGAAACACCATATATTTT.

The rearrangement links TRBV5-1 to TRBJ1-2; a possible D gene is TRBD1 (5 bases). The CDR3 consists of 13 residues. The germline V gene has CDR1 SGHRS and CDR2 YFSETQ. V lost 5 bases, J lost 7 bases, and 15 bases lay in between. The CDR3 sequence is CASRRDQGSGYTF. DNA for the CDR3: TGCGCCAGCAGGCGAGACCAGGGTTCTGGCTACACCTTC. Full variable domain (rest looked up from reference TRBV5-1 and TRBJ1-2): KAGVTQTPRYLIKTRGQQVTLSCSPISGHRSVSWYQQTPGQGLQFLFEYFSETQRNKGNFPGRFSGRQFSNSRSEMNVSTLELGDSALYLCASRRDQGSGYTFGSGTRLTVV.

The CDR3 DNA is TGCGCCAGCAGCGGAGCCGGGACAGGGATGACAGATACGCAGTATTTT. This translates into CASSGAGTGMTDTQYF. This sequence joins TRBV5-1 and TRBJ2-3; 9 bases are a match to TRBD1. Germline V gene sequence: CDR1 SGHRS, CDR2 YFSETQ. This CDR3 has 16 residues. The V gene end was trimmed by 4 bases and the J gene end by 3 bases; junction bases not matched to a gene: 9.

The chain is built from TRBV6-1 and TRBJ2-2; D might be TRBD2 (5 bases). This CDR3 contains 19 residues. Germline assignment: CDR1 MNHNS and CDR2 SASEGT. V lost 0 bases to trimming and J lost 2 bases, with 19 bases between them. CDR3 coding DNA: TGTGCCAGCAGTGAAGCGTTTAGGGCGGGCCTTCGAAACACCGGGGAGCTGTTTTTT. Its protein product is CASSEAFRAGLRNTGELFF.

The chain joins TRBV12-3 or TRBV12-4 to TRBJ1-3, with D possibly being TRBD1 (6 bases). The CDR3 loop spans 13 amino acids. The V and J ends lost 7 bases and 3 bases respectively, with 10 bases between them. This CDR3 reads CASTGALGNTIYF. The CDR3 nucleotides are TGTGCCAGCACAGGGGCGCTTGGAAACACCATATATTTT.

The chain is built from TRBV4-3 and TRBJ1-4; 10 nucleotides match TRBD1. The CDR3 is 15 residues long. Germline-derived CDR1 and CDR2 are LGHNA and YSLEER. Trimming took 3 bases from V and 6 from J; bases not matched to a gene: 4. The CDR3 protein is CASSHRQGADEKLFF. DNA for the CDR3: TGCGCCAGCAGCCACAGACAGGGGGCCGATGAAAAACTGTTTTTT.

The genes are TRBV11-2 and TRBJ2-6, with no clear D. The CDR3 has 16 amino acids. V lost 0 bases, J lost 4 bases, and 10 bases lay in between. CDR1 and CDR2 from the germline V gene are SGHAT and FQNNGV. The CDR3 spells CASSLDILRGANVLTF. CDR3 in DNA: TGTGCCAGCAGCTTAGACATTCTTCGGGGGGCCAACGTCCTGACTTTC.

The chain couples TRBV19 to TRBJ1-4, with a weak D call TRBD1 (6 bases). The CDR3 contains 13 residues. Germline V gives CDR1 LNHDA, CDR2 SQIVND (reference sequence). V lost 5 bases to trimming and J lost 7 bases, with 11 bases between them. The CDR3 region has the DNA TGTGCCAGTAGTTCCGGGGACATTGAAAAACTGTTTTTT. Translating it yields CASSSGDIEKLFF. Looking up the rest from reference TRBV19 and TRBJ1-4 gives the full variable domain: DGGITQSPKYLFRKEGQNVTLSCEQNLNHDAMYWYRQDPGQGLRLIYYSQIVNDFQKGDIAEGYSVSREKKESFPLTVTSAQKNPTAFYLCASSSGDIEKLFFGSGTQLSVL.

The V and J genes are TRBV11-2 and TRBJ2-5; TRBD2 matches at 7 bases. With V trimmed by 5 bases and J by 4 bases, 7 bases remained unmatched. Germline V gene lookup returns CDR1 SGHAT and CDR2 FQNNGV. CDR3 length: 14 amino acids. The CDR3 protein is CASSPFAGVETQYF. The CDR3 DNA reads TGTGCCAGCAGCCCTTTCGCGGGAGTAGAGACCCAGTACTTC.

This rearrangement joins TRBV30 to TRBJ1-2; D may be TRBD1 (6 bases). Germline assignment: CDR1 GTSNPN and CDR2 SVGIG (reference sequence). With 3 bases removed from V and 6 bases from J, the gap between germline ends came to 14 bases. The CDR3 covers 13 residues. The CDR3 is CAWRGAGRDGYTF. The CDR3 DNA follows: TGTGCCTGGAGGGGGGCAGGGCGGGATGGCTACACCTTC.

The chain carries TRBV7-6 and TRBJ2-2; D is possibly TRBD1 (6 bases). The CDR3 runs to 13 residues. With 5 bases removed from V and 6 bases from J, the gap between germline ends came to 10 bases. From germline, CDR1 is SGHVS and CDR2 FNYEAQ. DNA for the CDR3: TGTGCCAGCAGCCCAGGGGCCCCCGGGGAGCTGTTTTTT. Translated, it gives CASSPGAPGELFF.

The V gene is TRBV10-3, the J gene TRBJ2-1; 12 nucleotides agree with TRBD2. V lost 0 bases to trimming and J lost 2 bases; unmatched junction nucleotides: 2. The CDR3 loop spans 17 amino acids. Germline CDR1 ENHRY, CDR2 SYGVKD. The CDR3 is CAISESRTSGTYNEQFF. CDR3 DNA: TGTGCCATCAGTGAGTCTAGGACTAGCGGGACCTACAATGAGCAGTTCTTC.